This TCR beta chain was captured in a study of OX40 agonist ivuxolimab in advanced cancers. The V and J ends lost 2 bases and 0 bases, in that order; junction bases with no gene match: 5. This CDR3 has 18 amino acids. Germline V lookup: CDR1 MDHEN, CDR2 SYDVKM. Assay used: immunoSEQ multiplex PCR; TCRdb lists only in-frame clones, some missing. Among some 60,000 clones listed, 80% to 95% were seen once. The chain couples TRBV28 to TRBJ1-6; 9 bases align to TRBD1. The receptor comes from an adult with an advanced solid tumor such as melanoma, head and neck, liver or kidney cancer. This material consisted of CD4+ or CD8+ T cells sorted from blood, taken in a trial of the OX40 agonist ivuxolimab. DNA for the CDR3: TGTGCCAGCAGTTTAGGGACAGGGACAAGCTCCTATAATTCACCCCTCCACTTT. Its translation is CASSLGTGTSSYNSPLHF.